This TCR beta chain comes out of a study of cytomegalovirus exposure and HLA in healthy donors (TCRdb year 2017). Broadly, across the study: According to an earlier analysis of 587 of the donors, about 170 million T cells yielded some 110 million unique TCR beta sequences and about 300 Gb of sequence data. Class I and class II HLA loci were covered by the typing at four-digit resolution. To predict cytomegalovirus infection status, the study brought together high-throughput TCR immunosequencing, statistical association of individual TCRs with disease status, and machine learning. The number of donors typed differed by locus, with roughly 629-640 for A, B, C, DRB1 and DQB1, around 560 for DQA1, some 570 for DPA1, and approximately 470 for DPB1. An early release covering roughly 580 HLA-typed donors comprised approximately 300 gigabases of sequencing data and tens of millions of unique TCR sequences. Because of strong linkage in the cohort, roughly five DR-DQ haplotypes were treated as single units for association and clustering. A later analysis re-examined previously published TCR beta repertoires from just over 650 donors and added high-resolution HLA genotyping to investigate patterns of TCR occurrence. On average, roughly 240,000 unique TCR beta nucleotide sequences were sequenced per donor among some 420 genotyped donors of the cohort, with roughly 18% of those sequences being non-productive. The T cell repertoires of roughly 660 subjects were profiled by immunosequencing and related to cytomegalovirus serostatus. Among the roughly 410 genotyped donors, around 81% belonged to the genetic ancestry cluster associated with self-reported Caucasian donors. To decide whether each TCR beta V gene segment behaved as functional or pseudogenic, an earlier analysis of some 600 of the donors relied on high-throughput TCR beta sequencing. Rather than using new phenotypic data, the later analysis identified candidate immune exposures from TCR beta sequences and from how often those sequences occurred across donors. The aim of the study was to test whether cataloging public T cell receptors could identify signatures of past pathogen exposure. All discovery cohort repertoires had been generated using a single sequencing platform. Along with the roughly 700-subject first cohort, a separate validation cohort of over 90 different subjects was used. Genome-wide SNP genotypes for about 65% of the 666 donors were used in a later genetic analysis, which treated that subset as a discovery cohort. Donor age, sex, ethnicity and CMV serostatus were collected together with the repertoire data.

Taken from the germline V gene, the CDR1 and CDR2 loops are SGHTA and FQGNSA. V drops 6 bases and J drops 8 bases, leaving 16 bases in between. The CDR3 runs 14 amino acids, cysteine and phenylalanine included. The only DNA kept is the CDR3, 42 bases in frame from the first base. For this clone: Its antigen target is currently unknown. There are no base qualities to consult, and no much larger clone falls within one base.

Library generation was performed with the immunoSEQ multiplex PCR assay. For the multiplex PCR, a mixture combining 60 forward primers for TCR Vbeta segments and 13 reverse primers for TCR Jbeta segments was used. The CDR3 region of rearranged TCR beta genes was amplified from genomic DNA with a multiplex PCR assay. Amplified TCR beta libraries were sequenced as 87-base-pair reads on the Illumina HiSeq System. The authors' pipeline ran thus. In a later analysis, some 80 million unique TCR beta chains were counted across the 650 to 700 repertoires, and approximately 11 million of these chains were shared by at least two donors. To remove PCR and sequencing errors, raw reads were error-corrected and collapsed into unique sequences using a nearest-neighbor algorithm that merged closely related sequences. V, D and J gene segments were assigned by aligning CDR3 sequences to IMGT reference sequences. Each retained sequence needed at least a six-nucleotide match to both a V gene segment and a J gene segment. Rearrangements were called productive when the CDR3 lacked stop codons and stayed in frame with V and J; all others were non-productive. Following IMGT convention, CDR3 was defined as the stretch from the second conserved V-encoded cysteine to the conserved J-encoded phenylalanine. Sequences without an unambiguous match to a single V gene segment were excluded from the earlier analysis of over 500 of the donors. In an earlier analysis of around 600 of the donors, V segments were called functional above 56.7% productive rearrangements and were called segregating when the between-donor standard deviation exceeded 5%. A statistical classification framework was built to diagnose cytomegalovirus status from the catalog of TCR beta chain sequences. In a later analysis, TCR nucleotide sequences were compared against IMGT/GENE-DB human TR gene sequences so that V and J genes could be assigned. Using the TCRdist pipeline, a later analysis assigned CDR3 sequences along with most-parsimonious VDJ recombination scenarios. In a later analysis, every TCR beta chain was defined by the combination of its CDR3 amino acid sequence and its V-gene family, and reads without a unique V-gene family were dropped. In a later analysis, 450 to 600 highly shared, low-generation-probability nucleotide sequences were removed to address suspected cross-contamination and a sequencing artifact. In a later analysis, a clonal expansion index for each public chain was calculated from normalized within-repertoire ranks of inferred template counts. Generation probabilities in a later analysis came from a VDJ recombination model fitted to out-of-frame rearrangements, and those results were checked against IGoR. A later analysis scored TCR-TCR, TCR-HLA and TCR-CMV co-occurrence with hypergeometric tests, applying a repertoire-size bias correction to TCR pairs. In a later analysis, false discovery rates were estimated by permuting HLA or CMV assignments 20 times. In a later analysis, co-occurring TCRs were grouped with DBSCAN, and TCRdist sequence similarity was added when clustering was performed within HLA-allele-positive subsets. Co-occurrence clustering excluded repertoires with fewer than 30,000 or more than 120,000 public chains, plus five with anomalous nucleotide sharing. TCRdb carries this immuneACCESS record with in-frame sequences only. Its versions omit some clonotypes, under half of them owing to an unresolved V gene in the studies checked, with the rest unexplained. V and J calls plus clone size are reproduced from that table; the DNA served to infer D and trimming. The sample yields roughly 140,000 clones; roughly 75% were counted once. The ten largest account for more than 1.2% of the sample.

Overall study results and their limits: Because counts were too low, under 20 rarely observed V segments, including chromosome 9 orphons, were left out of the earlier analysis of 500 to 750 of the donors. According to the authors, the approach could potentially be generalized to other disease states and immunological phenotypes. An association between a missense DCLRE1C variant and V-gene and J-gene trimming of TCR beta chains was found in a later genetic analysis and replicated in an independent cohort. In a later analysis, HLA-associated TCR beta chains were found to be more clonally expanded and to have lower generation probabilities than equally common non-associated chains. In this cohort, only TCR beta chains were sequenced, and detectable features were limited by the absence of alpha or paired-chain data. When HLA alleles, especially DR and DQ, strongly co-occurred, attributing TCR associations to individual alleles was difficult. The study gave a list of about 150 TCR beta chains associated with cytomegalovirus. Broadly in line with IMGT annotations, most TCR beta V segments showed up in productive rearrangements about 87% or about 30% of the time in an earlier analysis of 587 of the donors. A further reported finding was that TCR beta sequences accurately predicted the HLA-A and HLA-B alleles for most subjects in the first cohort. Most TCR sequences were observed very rarely across donors, whereas some public TCRs were present in many individuals. A cluster of highly shared sequence variants was judged likely to be a technical artifact of the sequencing pipeline. Because HLA typing was missing for some donors at each locus, association tests included only the typed subset. Most CMV-associated TCR beta chains appeared to be HLA-restricted in a later analysis, and the HLA associations seemed to be driven largely by CMV exposure. The 87-base-pair reads could not distinguish some IMGT-functional V segments, including TRBV6-2 and TRBV6-3, so those segments were excluded. According to a later analysis, parvovirus B19, influenza, CMV and Epstein-Barr virus appeared linked to several top co-occurrence clusters. The classifier was reported to diagnose cytomegalovirus status with high specificity and sensitivity in both the original cohort and the validation cohort. In vitro tests confirmed that a few of the cytomegalovirus-associated TCR beta chains recognize cytomegalovirus antigens. Specific HLA alleles were associated with some 15,000 TCR beta sequences at a false discovery rate of 0.05 in a later analysis. The presence/absence analyses assumed that sequencing depth was roughly uniform across donors, and that assumption may not be true. A later genetic analysis reported fewer N-insertions in productive TCRs among donors in an Asian-associated ancestry cluster than the roughly 700-donor mean. A later analysis found that TCR association rates varied across HLA loci, with DRB1 alleles showing the most associated TCRs and HLA-C alleles the fewest. The only immune exposure information available for the cohort was CMV serostatus. Correlated functional status among segregating V segments might reflect linkage disequilibrium, but an unknown experimental factor could not be ruled out.

In total, over 600 healthy bone marrow donors made up the cohort. Cohort members were all nominally healthy when sampled, although unrecorded immune exposures were likely present. The donor tested CMV seronegative and was one of the 352 seronegative cohort members. Each donor provided a peripheral blood sample, and peripheral blood mononuclear cells were used for TCR beta sequencing. The Qiagen DNeasy Blood Extraction Kit was used to extract genomic DNA from the blood cell samples. Recombination connected TRBV7-2 to TRBJ1-4; tentative D gene TRBD1, with 6 bases matching. The material sequenced was PBMCs. The receptor was isolated from a man aged 18 to 29 in good health and CMV-seronegative. For the CDR3, the sequence is CASSPYREREKLFF. The DNA sequence is TGTGCCAGCAGTCCCTACAGGGAACGGGAAAAACTGTTTTTT.